The clone carrying this T cell receptor beta chain was counted at least ten times. Antigen: not known. V was trimmed by 5 bases and J by 0 bases, leaving 11 bases between them. Germline V gene sequence: CDR1 MNHEY, CDR2 SVGAGI. This CDR3 is built from 15 residues. Amplification of the TCR beta CDR3 regions used RNA transcripts (as template). RT-PCR was first run with HTBI primers, then multiplex PCR in a second round. TCRdb redid the calling of the multiplex PCR reads with MiXCR, one entry per CDR3 protein. The sample shows 500,000 to 800,000 distinct CDR3 sequences, roughly 41% of them seen only once. Ophthalmopathy donors showed moderate-to-severe activity, CAS ≥3, NOSPECS ≥4 and a duration under 3 months. The authors used Ficoll-Paque density gradient centrifugation to separate PBMCs. The input was 7.5 to 10 ml of fresh peripheral blood. This sample was taken from a study of Graves' ophthalmopathy and Graves' hyperthyroidism. Broader study findings: Also, most clonotypes expanded in the thyroid above 0.001 frequency appeared in blood. Ophthalmopathy versus stable hyperthyroidism: 13-signature model gave about 87% sensitivity, 75% to 82% specificity.

This clonotype originated in an adult man with Graves' ophthalmopathy. This sequence joins TRBV6-5 and TRBJ1-5; D remains ambiguous. What was sequenced was peripheral blood. The CDR3 nucleotides read TGTGCCAGCAGTGTGGGTGGTTATAGCAATCAGCCCCAGCATTTT. This encodes CASSVGGYSNQPQHF.